This passage covers 21 T cell receptor beta chains from one sample sequenced in a study of shared clonotypes between healthy human individuals. Profiling relied on immunoSEQ multiplex PCR, and the TCRdb table lists in-frame clones only, not all of them. Among some 1,900,000 clones listed, 85% to 95% were seen once. CD45RO-negative CD8 cells positively selected for CCR7 made up the naive population, which excluded terminally differentiated effector memory CD45RA+ cells. Input material: naive CD8+ T cells sorted from blood. Receptors were obtained from a young man in good health.

The V gene is TRBV10-2, the J gene TRBJ2-7; 11 nucleotides match TRBD1. Germline CDR1 and CDR2: WSHSY and SAAADI. V shed 6 bases and J 4 bases; nucleotides not matched to a gene: 5. The CDR3 spans 14 residues. CDR3 residues: CASRDRGRRYEQYF. CDR3 DNA: TGCGCCAGCAGGGACAGGGGGCGCAGGTACGAGCAGTACTTC.

The rearrangement joins TRBV7-2 to TRBJ2-2; weak D call: TRBD2 (5 bases). V gave up 2 bases and J gave up 3 bases, with 16 bases separating them. The CDR3 is 17 residues long. The germline V gene has CDR1 SGHTA and CDR2 FQGNSA. The CDR3 nucleotides read TGTGCCAGCAGCTTAAGTATTCGGCGGGTGGACACCGGGGAGCTGTTTTTT. This translates into CASSLSIRRVDTGELFF. Together with reference TRBV7-2 and TRBJ2-2, the CDR3 gives the full variable domain: GAGVSQSPSNKVTEKGKDVELRCDPISGHTALYWYRQSLGQGLEFLIYFQGNSAPDKSGLPSDRFSAERTGGSVSTLTIQRTQQEDSAVYLCASSLSIRRVDTGELFFGEGSRLTVL.

This clone was picked up one time. The rearrangement links TRBV4-1 to TRBJ2-3, with 9 bases identical to TRBD2. The CDR3 length is 16 residues. Germline values: CDR1 MGHRA, CDR2 YSYEKL. Trimming cost V 1 base and J 8 bases; bases outside gene matches: 10. The CDR3 region has the DNA TGCGCCAGCAGCCAAGTGGCGCGGGGGGGCTTCTCTACGCAGTATTTT. Translating gives CASSQVARGGFSTQYF.

The chain recombines TRBV7-8 with TRBJ1-5, with D possibly matching TRBD1 (5 bases). This CDR3 spans 15 amino acids. Between the trimmed V and J ends, which lost 1 base and 7 bases, there was a span of 14 bases. The germline CDR1 and CDR2 sequences are SGHVS and FQNEAQ. The CDR3 DNA is TGTGCCAGCAGCTTAGATCGAGGGGAGGACCAGCCCCAGCATTTT. Its translation: CASSLDRGEDQPQHF.

CDR3 in amino acids: CASSWNPGTGANEQYF. For the CDR3, the DNA is TGTGCCAGCAGCTGGAACCCCGGGACAGGGGCGAACGAGCAGTACTTC. J is TRBJ2-7 and V is TRBV11-2, with 10 bases aligning to TRBD1. The length of the CDR3 is 16 residues. Per germline, CDR1 SGHAT and CDR2 FQNNGV. The V gene end was trimmed by 4 bases and the J gene end by 5 bases; junction bases not matched to a gene: 11.

The chain carries TRBV2 and TRBJ1-4; 8 nucleotides match TRBD1. CDR1 SNHLY and CDR2 FYNNEI come from the germline V gene. The CDR3 spans 15 residues. Losses at the gene ends were 6 bases for V and 8 bases for J; bases not matched to a gene: 11. The CDR3: CASSDFQGAREKLFF. The CDR3 DNA reads as TGTGCCAGCAGCGATTTTCAGGGGGCTCGGGAAAAACTGTTTTTT.

The chain is built from TRBV28 and TRBJ1-6; no firm D call. Germline V gene data show CDR1 as MDHEN and CDR2 as SYDVKM. There are 15 residues in the CDR3. The V end lost 3 bases, the J end lost 5 bases, and 11 bases lay between the germline ends. CDR3 nucleotides: TGTGCCAGCAGTTTTGCGGCAGTTAATAATTCACCCCTCCACTTT. Its translation is CASSFAAVNNSPLHF.

On this clone: This CDR3 is also generated by other DNA sequences in the sample. V is TRBV7-9 and J is TRBJ2-3, with 12 bases identical to TRBD2. From germline, CDR1 is SEHNR and CDR2 FQNEAQ (reference sequence). V shed 4 bases, J shed 3 bases, and the junction held 5 bases outside the gene matches. The CDR3 is 16 amino acids. The CDR3 loop reads CASSSLAGGPTDTQYF. DNA for the CDR3: TGTGCCAGCAGCTCCCTAGCGGGGGGGCCGACAGATACGCAGTATTTT.

Regarding this clone: The sample holds other DNA sequences that translate to the same CDR3. The rearrangement links TRBV7-9 to TRBJ2-7; D possibly corresponds to TRBD1 (6 bases). Trimming took off 0 bases at V and 6 bases at J, with 6 bases between the two ends. The CDR3 extends over 12 amino acids. Germline assignment: CDR1 SEHNR and CDR2 FQNEAQ (reference sequence). The CDR3 DNA is TGTGCCAGCAGCTTAGCAGGGGGCGAGCAGTACTTC. It yields the protein CASSLAGGEQYF.

The chain uses TRBV2 and TRBJ2-7; tentative D call: TRBD1 (5 bases). V lost 4 bases and J lost 1, with 14 bases in between. CDR1 SNHLY and CDR2 FYNNEI come from the germline V gene. The CDR3 extends over 15 amino acids. CDR3 nucleotides: TGTGCCAGCAGTGGGCAGGACAATTTTTCCTACGAGCAGTACTTC. It is translated as CASSGQDNFSYEQYF.

Here the CDR3 reads CSVPPALGYEQYF. The CDR3 DNA reads as TGCAGCGTTCCTCCGGCACTGGGCTACGAGCAGTACTTC. V and J are TRBV29-1 and TRBJ2-7; D not certain. CDR1 and CDR2 from the germline V gene are SQVTM and ANQGSEA. V lost 5 bases, J lost 3 bases, and 14 bases lay in between. The CDR3 loop spans 13 amino acids.

The chain carries TRBV2 and TRBJ2-7, with D perhaps matching TRBD2 (6 bases). V lost 3 bases to trimming and J lost 2 bases, with 17 bases between them. The CDR3 covers 16 residues. Germline lookup yields CDR1 SNHLY and CDR2 FYNNEI. The CDR3 nucleotides read TGTGCCAGCAGTGAGTTGGTATCCGGGACTGCCTACGAGCAGTACTTC. It specifies CASSELVSGTAYEQYF.

V and J are TRBV29-1 and TRBJ1-2; D unclear. Trimming shortened V by 5 bases and J by 4 bases, and 8 bases separated the two germline ends. Germline lookup yields CDR1 SQVTM and CDR2 ANQGSEA. CDR3 length: 11 residues. The CDR3 sequence is CSVPQAYGYTF. The CDR3 coding sequence is TGCAGCGTTCCGCAGGCCTATGGCTACACCTTC.

This chain uses TRBV4-3 with TRBJ1-2, with D unresolved. Germline loops: CDR1 LGHNA, CDR2 YSLEER. The CDR3 is 13 amino acids. Deletions cut 1 base from V and 4 bases from J, with 7 bases between. The CDR3 loop is CASSQGVGYGYTF. The DNA for the CDR3 is TGCGCCAGCAGCCAAGGAGTCGGCTATGGCTACACCTTC.

The sample holds one count of this clone. Other DNA sequences from this sample encode an identical CDR3 as well. The chain uses TRBV4-1 and TRBJ2-7; 9 bases align to TRBD1. The trim removed 2 bases at V and 0 bases at J, leaving 2 bases unmatched. Per germline, CDR1 MGHRA and CDR2 YSYEKL. The CDR3 contains 15 residues. This CDR3 is CASSQRTGDSYEQYF. The DNA for the CDR3 is TGCGCCAGCAGCCAACGGACAGGGGACTCCTACGAGCAGTACTTC.

The V call is TRBV27, the J call TRBJ1-4, with 8 positions matching TRBD1. Germline V gives CDR1 MNHEY, CDR2 SMNVEV (reference sequence). There are 17 residues in the CDR3. V shed 2 bases and J 3 bases; nucleotides not matched to a gene: 8. In DNA, the CDR3 is TGTGCCAGCAGTTTAACTCGACAGGGGCCGTCTAATGAAAAACTGTTTTTT. It codes for CASSLTRQGPSNEKLFF.

The J gene is TRBJ2-2, the V gene TRBV7-9; perhaps TRBD2 as D (5 bases). The ends were cut back, 1 base at V and 0 bases at J, with 9 bases in the middle. The CDR3 spans 16 residues. In germline, CDR1 is SEHNR, CDR2 FQNEAQ (reference sequence). The CDR3 protein is CASSLEGEANTGELFF. The CDR3 DNA follows: TGTGCCAGCAGCTTAGAGGGAGAGGCGAACACCGGGGAGCTGTTTTTT.

The genes are TRBV7-9 and TRBJ1-4; D is uncertain. The germline V gene has CDR1 SEHNR and CDR2 FQNEAQ (reference sequence). CDR3 size: 15 residues. V was pared by 5 bases and J by 6 bases, with 16 bases between. Here the CDR3 DNA reads TGTGCCAGCAGCGGTTCGGGGAGTTACTATGAAAAACTGTTTTTT. This codes for CASSGSGSYYEKLFF.

The V call is TRBV2, the J call TRBJ2-7; D gene unclear. Germline V gives CDR1 SNHLY, CDR2 FYNNEI. CDR3 length equals 15 residues. Between the trimmed V and J ends, which lost 1 base and 5 bases, there was a span of 15 bases. The CDR3 DNA is TGTGCCAGCAGTGAAGGCCTATTAATCATGGACGAGCAGTACTTC. As protein: CASSEGLLIMDEQYF.

The chain joins TRBV6-5 to TRBJ1-4, with D unresolved. Germline loops: CDR1 MNHEY, CDR2 SVGAGI. The V end was cut by 6 bases, the J end by 0 bases, with 8 bases between. The CDR3 sequence is 14 residues long. CDR3 protein: CASRNRSTNEKLFF. CDR3 DNA: TGTGCCAGCAGGAACAGATCAACTAATGAAAAACTGTTTTTT.

Details on this clone: Other DNA sequences within the sample encode an identical CDR3. The J gene is TRBJ2-3, the V gene TRBV6-5; D gene ambiguous. The V and J ends lost 0 bases and 4 bases respectively, with 11 bases between them. Germline V gene sequence: CDR1 MNHEY, CDR2 SVGAGI. The CDR3 has 15 residues. CDR3 in amino acids: CASSYSGEVPDTQYF. As DNA, the CDR3 is TGTGCCAGCAGTTACTCGGGCGAAGTCCCAGATACGCAGTATTTT.